The 25 T cell receptor beta chains reported below all come from one sample, sequenced in a study of blood T cells in healthy people across ages (dated by TCRdb to the mid-2010s). Libraries were built with 5' RACE. Sequencing used an Illumina HiSeq 2500. The second PCR ran for roughly 6 to 11 cycles and used a J-beta primer mix along with a sample-barcoded 5' primer. Clones were called with MiXCR by TCRdb after fastp trimmed the public reads at Q25, and only in-frame beta chains were retained. Entries that share a CDR3 protein sequence are merged under the most common genes and DNA. The sample data list some 880,000 distinct CDR3 sequences, and about 34% of these were observed just once. Under 15% of the sample lies in the top ten. Sequencing used blood. These receptors were taken from a man aged 18 to 29 in good health.

Here the CDR3 reads CASSVPRQGSSYNEQYF. CDR3 coding DNA: TGTGCCAGCAGCGTCCCTCGACAGGGCAGCTCCTACAATGAGCAGTACTTC. The V call is TRBV9, the J call TRBJ2-7; 7 bases agree with TRBD1. After removal of 2 bases from V and 7 bases from J, the junction contained 18 bases not matched to a gene. The CDR3 has 17 amino acids. Germline V gene lookup returns CDR1 SGDLS and CDR2 YYNGEE.

The V and J genes are TRBV5-1 and TRBJ2-1, with D unclear. Trimming left V 1 base short and J 8 bases short, with 7 bases between. Per germline, CDR1 SGHRS and CDR2 YFSETQ. This CDR3 spans 12 amino acids. CDR3 loop: CASSLTGDEQFF. CDR3 in DNA: TGCGCCAGCAGCTTGACGGGCGATGAGCAGTTCTTC.

This clonotype was counted only a few times. CDR3 residues: CSVETGANQETQYF. CDR3 DNA: TGCAGCGTTGAGACGGGGGCAAACCAAGAGACCCAGTACTTC. The chain is built from TRBV29-1 and TRBJ2-5; the D call may be TRBD1 or TRBD2 (6 bases each). Trimming pared 3 bases from V and 0 bases from J, leaving 11 bases between. The length of the CDR3 is 14 residues. Per the germline V gene, CDR1 is SQVTM and CDR2 is ANQGSEA.

The genes are TRBV19 and TRBJ2-7, with a tentative D call TRBD1 (6 bases). Trimming removed 5 bases from V and 0 bases from J, with 17 bases in between. The CDR3 loop spans 16 amino acids. Germline V gene sequence: CDR1 LNHDA, CDR2 SQIVND (reference sequence). The CDR3 DNA follows: TGTGCCAGTAGTCCCAGGGGACAACCGAGCTCCTACGAGCAGTACTTC. Translated, it gives CASSPRGQPSSYEQYF.

This clonotype was counted a few times. The chain joins TRBV5-1 to TRBJ2-7, with D uncertain. This CDR3 region has 15 residues. Trimming left V 0 bases short and J 0 bases short, with 10 bases between. Germline values: CDR1 SGHRS, CDR2 YFSETQ. The chain's CDR3 is CASSLADPSSYEQYF. CDR3 bases: TGCGCCAGCAGCTTGGCGGACCCAAGCTCCTACGAGCAGTACTTC.

Details on this clonotype: A clone one base away is much larger, so this may be a read error. This sequence joins TRBV20-1 and TRBJ1-2; D perhaps matches TRBD1 (6 bases). The germline V gene encodes CDR1 DFQATT and CDR2 SNEGSKA (reference sequence). The CDR3 length is 11 residues. V lost 8 bases, J lost 2 bases, and 9 bases lay in between. CDR3 coding DNA: TGCAGTACTACAGGGAACTATGGCTACACCTTC. This codes for CSTTGNYGYTF.

Concerning this clonotype itself: This may stem from a read error, because a much larger clone lies one nucleotide away. The chain employs TRBV20-1 and TRBJ2-1; 8 positions match TRBD1. Germline-derived CDR1 and CDR2 are DFQATT and SNEGSKA (reference sequence). The length of the CDR3 is 14 residues. Here the CDR3 DNA reads TGCAATGCCCGGGACAGGAGCTCCTACAATGAGCAGTTCTTC. This codes for CNARDRSSYNEQFF.

The sample holds many counts of this clonotype. This chain joins TRBV20-1 and TRBJ1-2, with 10 bases lining up with TRBD1. J was trimmed by 5 bases and V by 0 bases; bases with no gene match: 9. This CDR3 spans 16 amino acids. Germline CDR1 and CDR2: DFQATT and SNEGSKA (reference sequence). The CDR3 loop reads CSARDMDRGEEYGYTF. The CDR3 bases are TGCAGTGCTAGAGATATGGACAGGGGGGAGGAGTATGGCTACACCTTC.

The V call is TRBV15, the J call TRBJ1-5; possible D gene TRBD1, 5 bases. Germline V gene sequence: CDR1 LNHNV, CDR2 YYDKDF (reference sequence). V was shortened by 3 bases and J by 0 bases, with 9 bases between the two germline ends. The CDR3 runs to 15 residues. CDR3 amino acids: CATSRYDSSNQPQHF. The CDR3 DNA reads TGTGCCACCAGCAGGTACGACAGTAGCAATCAGCCCCAGCATTTT.

The chain uses TRBV7-8 and TRBJ1-5; D call uncertain. This CDR3 is 14 amino acids long. Per the germline V gene, CDR1 is SGHVS and CDR2 is FQNEAQ. V shed 7 bases and J shed 4 bases, with 14 bases lying between them. This CDR3 is CASTPYGDNQPQHF. The CDR3 DNA reads as TGTGCCAGCACCCCTTACGGGGATAATCAGCCCCAGCATTTT.

CDR3 amino acids: CASSEGRRAYGYTF. CDR3 coding DNA: TGTGCCAGCAGTGAAGGCCGGAGGGCTTATGGCTACACCTTC. The rearrangement uses TRBV25-1 and TRBJ1-2; D is unresolved. Deletions cut 2 bases from V and 5 bases from J, with 12 bases between. The length of the CDR3 is 14 residues. Looked up from germline, CDR1 is MGHDK and CDR2 is SYGVNS.

In nucleotides, the CDR3 is TGTGCCAGCAGCTTGGTACGGGACCGTAAACCCAATGAGCAGTTCTTC. The encoded protein is CASSLVRDRKPNEQFF. V is TRBV7-3 and J is TRBJ2-1; possibly TRBD1 or TRBD2 for D (5 bases each). This CDR3 comprises 16 residues. Germline CDR1 SGHTA, CDR2 FQGTGA. V was trimmed by 3 bases and J by 6 bases, leaving 18 bases between them. The variable domain in full, with the rest retrieved from reference TRBV7-3 and TRBJ2-1, is GAGVSQTPSNKVTEKGKYVELRCDPISGHTALYWYRQSLGQGPEFLIYFQGTGAADDSGLPNDRFFAVRPEGSVSTLKIQRTERGDSAVYLCASSLVRDRKPNEQFFGPGTRLTVL.

The chain recombines TRBV28 with TRBJ1-2; D remains ambiguous. The V and J ends lost 10 bases and 4 bases respectively, with 16 bases between them. The CDR3 covers 13 residues. CDR1 is MDHEN, CDR2 SYDVKM, per germline. The CDR3: CATFRRDVYGYTF. The DNA of the CDR3 is TGTGCCACCTTCCGACGTGACGTCTATGGCTACACCTTC.

This clonotype was seen more than once but under ten times. V is TRBV4-1 and J is TRBJ1-4; D remains unclear. Germline-derived CDR1 and CDR2 are MGHRA and YSYEKL. The CDR3 consists of 16 residues. The V gene lost 2 bases and the J gene lost 4 bases, with 14 bases spanning the gap. This CDR3 reads CASSQRREQSNEKLFF. The CDR3 DNA sequence: TGCGCCAGCAGCCAACGGCGGGAACAGAGTAATGAAAAACTGTTTTTT.

Turning to this clonotype: A read error is possible here, since a much larger clone lies one base away. The chain links TRBV20-1 to TRBJ2-5, with a possible D match to TRBD2 (5 bases). The V and J ends lost 1 base and 11 bases respectively, with 26 bases between them. There are 16 residues in the CDR3. The V gene's germline CDR1 is DFQATT and CDR2 SNEGSKA (reference sequence). CDR3 nucleotides: TGCAGTGCTAGAGCCCGGGGTGCCGCCTCCTACAATGAGCAGTACTTC. It encodes CSARARGAASYNEQYF.

The rearrangement uses TRBV7-2 and TRBJ2-1; tentatively, D is TRBD1 (6 bases). The CDR3 contains 17 residues. Per the germline V gene, CDR1 is SGHTA and CDR2 is FQGNSA. The V end lost 4 bases, the J end lost 3 bases, and 19 bases lay between the germline ends. CDR3 amino acids: CASSWTSGQVSYNEQFF. DNA of the CDR3: TGTGCCAGCAGCTGGACCTCGGGACAAGTTAGCTACAATGAGCAGTTCTTC.

This clonotype was seen at least ten times. This chain uses TRBV10-3 with TRBJ1-2, with D possibly being TRBD1 (5 bases). CDR1 and CDR2 (germline): ENHRY, SYGVKD. This CDR3 contains 15 residues. V was clipped by 7 bases and J by 0 bases, with 15 bases between them. CDR3 bases: TGTGCCATCAATCCGCAGACAGAAGCTAACTATGGCTACACCTTC. It codes for CAINPQTEANYGYTF.

In regard to this clonotype: Because it lacks the conserved phenylalanine or tryptophan at the end, this CDR3 is likely a read error. The V gene is TRBV5-1, the J gene TRBJ2-7; tentative D call: TRBD1 (5 bases). CDR1 is SGHRS, CDR2 YFSETQ, per germline. Trimming took off 5 bases at V and 4 bases at J, with 13 bases between the two ends. This CDR3 is 13 amino acids long. The CDR3 sequence: CASSATAGYEQYI. The CDR3, as DNA: TGCGCCAGCAGTGCGACAGCCGGATACGAGCAGTACATC.

There are a few counts of this clonotype. The rearrangement links TRBV20-1 to TRBJ1-6; D gene ambiguous. Looked up from germline, CDR1 is DFQATT and CDR2 is SNEGSKA (reference sequence). Deletions cut 5 bases from V and 13 bases from J, with 12 bases between. The CDR3 is made up of 11 amino acids. This CDR3 reads CSALDGLPLHF. The DNA of the CDR3 is TGCAGTGCTCTGGACGGCCTTCCCCTCCACTTT.

This clonotype was counted at least ten times. This sequence joins TRBV7-2 and TRBJ2-3, with D possibly matching TRBD1 (6 bases). The CDR3 loop spans 15 amino acids. Germline lookup yields CDR1 SGHTA and CDR2 FQGNSA. The V end was cut by 0 bases, the J end by 3 bases, with 10 bases between. This chain's CDR3 is CASSLAQGRTDTQYF. The CDR3 coding sequence is TGTGCCAGCAGCTTAGCCCAGGGGAGAACAGATACGCAGTATTTT. Together with reference TRBV7-2 and TRBJ2-3, the CDR3 gives the full variable domain: GAGVSQSPSNKVTEKGKDVELRCDPISGHTALYWYRQSLGQGLEFLIYFQGNSAPDKSGLPSDRFSAERTGGSVSTLTIQRTQQEDSAVYLCASSLAQGRTDTQYFGPGTRLTVL.

The rearrangement links TRBV21-1 to TRBJ2-3; the table's D gene call, TRBD1, was not cross checked with the DNA. TRBV21-1 is a recognized pseudogene. This CDR3 is 17 amino acids long. The DNA for the CDR3 is TGTGCCAGCAGCGACCCGGGACAGCGTACAAGACACAGATACGCAGTATTT. The encoded protein is CASSDPGQRTRHRYAVF.

The rearrangement uses TRBV12-3 or TRBV12-4 and TRBJ1-4; D call uncertain. The CDR3 spans 16 residues. V was shortened by 5 bases and J by 0 bases, with 13 bases between the two germline ends. The CDR3 bases are TGTGCCAGCAGTCCATCCTACAGTGCAACTAATGAAAAACTGTTTTTT. It encodes CASSPSYSATNEKLFF.

This clonotype was picked up a small number of times. The CDR3 bases are TGTGCCAGCAGTCCGCCTTGGGACCGTAATTCACCCCTCCACTTT. Its translation: CASSPPWDRNSPLHF. The genes are TRBV28 and TRBJ1-6; D perhaps matches TRBD1 (5 bases). Germline assignment: CDR1 MDHEN and CDR2 SYDVKM. V was shortened by 5 bases and J by 6 bases, with 14 bases between the two germline ends. The CDR3 extends over 15 amino acids.

V is TRBV15 and J is TRBJ1-4, with D maybe TRBD1 (6 bases). Looked up from germline, CDR1 is LNHNV and CDR2 is YYDKDF (reference sequence). The CDR3 covers 15 residues. Deletions cut 4 bases from V and 8 bases from J, with 17 bases between. The CDR3 DNA reads as TGTGCCACCAGCACAAGAGGGGGTACAGGGGAAAAACTGTTTTTT. Translating gives CATSTRGGTGEKLFF.

This clonotype was observed a few times. The V call is TRBV10-3, the J call TRBJ2-3; no definite D call. This CDR3 spans 15 amino acids. CDR1 ENHRY and CDR2 SYGVKD come from the germline V gene. With 2 bases removed from V and 2 bases from J, the gap between germline ends came to 11 bases. CDR3 protein: CAISELVGITDTQYF. The CDR3 DNA follows: TGTGCCATCAGTGAGCTTGTAGGGATCACAGATACGCAGTATTTT.